This TCR beta chain was sequenced in a study of molecular identifiers for immune sequencing clone quantification. Study results and caveats: Effector cells kept over 99% of their molecules in clones above 20 RNA copies, while naive cells kept under 1% there.

CDR1 and CDR2 (germline): SGDLS, YYNGEE. Between the trimmed V and J ends, which lost 0 bases and 5 bases, there was a span of 8 bases. The CDR3 has 14 amino acids. Of note for this clonotype: Its target is unknown. It may be a read error: a sequence one base away is much more abundant. The CDR3 ends on some other residue instead of the conserved phenylalanine or tryptophan, so this is likely a read error.

TCRdb fed the PCR reads into MiXCR, producing one record per CDR3 protein. The sample holds over 600,000 distinct CDR3 sequences, around 20% seen once. The TCR originated in a human donor in good health. Some libraries in this study had Jurkat cell RNA spiked in. The source material was naive CD8+ T cells from blood, with Jurkat cell RNA spiked in. Subset given: FACS-sorted CD8+CD4-CCR7+CD45RA+ naive T cells. V is TRBV9 and J is TRBJ2-2, with a possible D match to TRBD1 (5 bases). The CDR3 bases are TGTGCCAGCAGCGTAGTTCAGGGTACCGGGGAGCTGTTTCTT. This sequence encodes CASSVVQGTGELFL.